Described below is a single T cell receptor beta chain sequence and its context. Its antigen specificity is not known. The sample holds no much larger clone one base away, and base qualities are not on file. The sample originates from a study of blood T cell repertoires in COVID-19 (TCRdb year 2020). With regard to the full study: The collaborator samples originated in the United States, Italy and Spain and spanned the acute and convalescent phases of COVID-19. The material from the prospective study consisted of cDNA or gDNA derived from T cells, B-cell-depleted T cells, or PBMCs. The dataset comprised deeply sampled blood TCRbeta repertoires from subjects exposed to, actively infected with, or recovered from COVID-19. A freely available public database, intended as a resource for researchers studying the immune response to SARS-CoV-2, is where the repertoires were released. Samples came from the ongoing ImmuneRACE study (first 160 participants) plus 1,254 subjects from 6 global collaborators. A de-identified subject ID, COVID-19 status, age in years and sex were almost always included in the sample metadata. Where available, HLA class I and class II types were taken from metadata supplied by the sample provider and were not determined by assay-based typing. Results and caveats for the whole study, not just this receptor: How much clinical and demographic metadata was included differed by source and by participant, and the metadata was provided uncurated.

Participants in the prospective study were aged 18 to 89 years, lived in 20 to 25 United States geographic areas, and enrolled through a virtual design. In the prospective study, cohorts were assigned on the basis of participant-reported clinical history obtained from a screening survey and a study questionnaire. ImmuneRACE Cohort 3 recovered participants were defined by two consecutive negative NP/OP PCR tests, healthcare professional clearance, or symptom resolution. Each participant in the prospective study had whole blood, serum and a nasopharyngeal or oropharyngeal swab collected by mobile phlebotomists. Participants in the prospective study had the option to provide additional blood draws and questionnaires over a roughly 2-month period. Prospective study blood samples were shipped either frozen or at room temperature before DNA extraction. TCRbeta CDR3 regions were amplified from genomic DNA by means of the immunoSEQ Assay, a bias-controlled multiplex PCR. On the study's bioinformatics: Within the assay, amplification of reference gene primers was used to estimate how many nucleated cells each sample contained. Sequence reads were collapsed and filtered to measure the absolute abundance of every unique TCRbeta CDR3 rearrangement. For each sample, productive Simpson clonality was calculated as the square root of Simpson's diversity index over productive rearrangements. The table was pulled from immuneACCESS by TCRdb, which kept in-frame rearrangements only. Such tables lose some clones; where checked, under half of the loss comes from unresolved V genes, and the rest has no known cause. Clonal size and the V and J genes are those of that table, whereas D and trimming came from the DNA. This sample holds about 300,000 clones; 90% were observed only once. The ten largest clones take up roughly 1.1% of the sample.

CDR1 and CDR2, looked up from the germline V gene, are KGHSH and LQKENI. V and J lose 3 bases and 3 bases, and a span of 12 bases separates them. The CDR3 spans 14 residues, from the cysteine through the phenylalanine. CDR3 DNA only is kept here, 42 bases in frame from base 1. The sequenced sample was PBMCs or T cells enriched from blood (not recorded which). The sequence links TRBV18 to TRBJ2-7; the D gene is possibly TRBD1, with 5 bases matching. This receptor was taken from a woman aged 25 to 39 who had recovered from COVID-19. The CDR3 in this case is CASSPIDSIYEQYF. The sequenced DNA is TGTGCCAGCTCACCGATAGACAGCATCTACGAGCAGTACTTC. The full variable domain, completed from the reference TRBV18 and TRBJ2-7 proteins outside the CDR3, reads NAGVMQNPRHLVRRRGQEARLRCSPMKGHSHVYWYRQLPEEGLKFMVYLQKENIIDESGMPKERFSAEFPKEGPSILRIQQVVRGDSAAYFCASSPIDSIYEQYFGPGTRLTVT.